This T cell receptor beta chain was identified during a study of identical twins. Study observations and caveats: Low generation probability was overrepresented in out-of-frame alpha sequences shared by twins. Conclusions leaned on cross-sectional statistical analysis and did not track the same donors over time. Beta clonotypes that were abundant in cord blood contained fewer insertions, a pattern absent from memory repertoires.

This clonotype was seen many times. Its matching antigen is unknown. TCRdb analysed the 5' RACE reads with MiXCR anew, one entry per CDR3 protein. The repertoire consists of hundreds of thousands of distinct CDR3 sequences, with approximately 9% occurring once and the leading ten covering about 5%. The CDR3 loop spans 12 amino acids. Germline CDR1 is SGHDT and CDR2 is YYEEEE. Trimming pared 3 bases from V and 1 base from J, leaving 4 bases between. The clonotype originates from a woman younger than 35 in good health. The chain combines TRBV5-6 with TRBJ1-1; D remains unclear. The sequencing sample was made of memory (CD45RO+) T cells sorted from blood. CDR3 protein: CASSYRNTEAFF. CDR3 bases: TGTGCCAGCAGCTATCGGAACACTGAAGCTTTCTTT.